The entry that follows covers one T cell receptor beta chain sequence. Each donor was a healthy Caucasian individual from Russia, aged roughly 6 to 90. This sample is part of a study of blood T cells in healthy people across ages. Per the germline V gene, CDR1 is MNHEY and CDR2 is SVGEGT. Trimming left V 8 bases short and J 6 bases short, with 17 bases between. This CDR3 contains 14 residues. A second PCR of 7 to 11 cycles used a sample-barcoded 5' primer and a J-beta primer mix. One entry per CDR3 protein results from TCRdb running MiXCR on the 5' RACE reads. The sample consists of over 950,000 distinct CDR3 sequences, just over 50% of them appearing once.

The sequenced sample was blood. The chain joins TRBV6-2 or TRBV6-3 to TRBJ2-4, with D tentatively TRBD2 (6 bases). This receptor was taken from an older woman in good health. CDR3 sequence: CASGPSVAANIQYF. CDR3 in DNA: TGTGCCAGCGGCCCTAGTGTAGCGGCAAACATTCAGTACTTC.